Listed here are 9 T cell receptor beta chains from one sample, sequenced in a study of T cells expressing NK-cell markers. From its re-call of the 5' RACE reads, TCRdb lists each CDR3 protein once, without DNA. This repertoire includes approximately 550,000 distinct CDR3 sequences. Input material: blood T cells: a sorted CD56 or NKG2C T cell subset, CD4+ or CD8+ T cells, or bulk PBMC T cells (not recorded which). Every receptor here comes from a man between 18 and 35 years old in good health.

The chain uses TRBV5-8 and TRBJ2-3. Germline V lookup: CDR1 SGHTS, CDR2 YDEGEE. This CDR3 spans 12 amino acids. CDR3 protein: CASSPQGYTQYF. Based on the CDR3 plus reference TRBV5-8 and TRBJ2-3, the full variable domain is EAGVTQSPTHLIKTRGQQATLRCSPISGHTSVYWYQQALGLGLQFLLWYDEGEERNRGNFPPRFSGRQFPNYSSELNVNALELEDSALYLCASSPQGYTQYFGPGTRLTVL.

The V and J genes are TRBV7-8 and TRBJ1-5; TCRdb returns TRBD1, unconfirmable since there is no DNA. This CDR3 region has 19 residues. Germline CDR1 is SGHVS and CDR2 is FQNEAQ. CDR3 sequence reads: CASSLSTGTGRFGNQPQHF.

The CDR3 sequence is CASSLHSGTGLSYNEQFF. The chain is built from TRBV12-3 or TRBV12-4 and TRBJ2-1; there is no DNA to check the TCRdb D call of TRBD1. The CDR3 contains 18 residues.

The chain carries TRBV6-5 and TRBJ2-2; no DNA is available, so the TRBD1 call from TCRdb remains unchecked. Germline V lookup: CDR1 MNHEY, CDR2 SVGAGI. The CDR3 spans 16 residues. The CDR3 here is CASSFGRDSSTGELFF.

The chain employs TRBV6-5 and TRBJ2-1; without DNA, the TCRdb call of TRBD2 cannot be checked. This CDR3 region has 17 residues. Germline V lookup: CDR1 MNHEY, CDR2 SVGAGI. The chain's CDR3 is CASSYSTSGRKWNEQFF.

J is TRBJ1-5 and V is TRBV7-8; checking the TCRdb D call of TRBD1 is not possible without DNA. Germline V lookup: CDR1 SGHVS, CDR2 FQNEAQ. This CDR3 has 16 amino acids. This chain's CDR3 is CASSPTTGQGASRQHF.

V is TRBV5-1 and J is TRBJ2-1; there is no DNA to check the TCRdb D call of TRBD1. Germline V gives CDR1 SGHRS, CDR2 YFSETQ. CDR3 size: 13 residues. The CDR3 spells CASALSRGGEQFF. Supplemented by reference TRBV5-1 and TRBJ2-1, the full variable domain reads KAGVTQTPRYLIKTRGQQVTLSCSPISGHRSVSWYQQTPGQGLQFLFEYFSETQRNKGNFPGRFSGRQFSNSRSEMNVSTLELGDSALYLCASALSRGGEQFFGPGTRLTVL.

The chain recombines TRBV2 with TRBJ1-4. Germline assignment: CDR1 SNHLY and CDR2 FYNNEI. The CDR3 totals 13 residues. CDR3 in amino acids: CASSGVLGEKLFF.

CDR3: CASSDRGDIQYF. The chain uses TRBV27 and TRBJ2-4; TCRdb selects TRBD1, and the lack of DNA leaves this call unchecked. Germline lookup yields CDR1 MNHEY and CDR2 SMNVEV (reference sequence). This CDR3 has 12 residues.